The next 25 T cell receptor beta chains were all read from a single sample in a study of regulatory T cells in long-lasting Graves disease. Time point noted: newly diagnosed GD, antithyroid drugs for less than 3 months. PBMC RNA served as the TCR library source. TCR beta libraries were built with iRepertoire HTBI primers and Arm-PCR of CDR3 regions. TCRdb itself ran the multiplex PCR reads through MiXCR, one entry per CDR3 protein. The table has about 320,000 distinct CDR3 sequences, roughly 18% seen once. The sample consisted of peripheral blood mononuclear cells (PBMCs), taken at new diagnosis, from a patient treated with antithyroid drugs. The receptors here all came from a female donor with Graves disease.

The CDR3 region has the DNA TGTGCCAGCAGCCGCCCGACTAGCGGGAGGGCGGGCGAGCAGTACTTC. Encoded protein: CASSRPTSGRAGEQYF. The rearrangement joins TRBV4-2 to TRBJ2-7; 14 bases are shared with TRBD2. The length of the CDR3 is 16 residues. The V gene end was trimmed by 4 bases and the J gene end by 6 bases; junction bases not matched to a gene: 8. CDR1 and CDR2 (germline): LGHNA, YNFKEQ.

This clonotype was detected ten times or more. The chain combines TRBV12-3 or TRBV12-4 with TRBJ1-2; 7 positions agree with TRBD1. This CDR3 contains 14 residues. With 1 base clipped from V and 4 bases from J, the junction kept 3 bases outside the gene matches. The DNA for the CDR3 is TGTGCCAGCAGTTTAGAGGACAGGACCTATGGCTACACCTTC. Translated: CASSLEDRTYGYTF.

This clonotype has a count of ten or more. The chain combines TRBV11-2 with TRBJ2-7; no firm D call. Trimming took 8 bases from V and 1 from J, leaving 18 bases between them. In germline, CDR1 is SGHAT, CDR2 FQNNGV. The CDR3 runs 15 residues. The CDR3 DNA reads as TGTGCCAGCCGACGCCTAGTCAACGGATCCTACGAGCAGTACTTC. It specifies CASRRLVNGSYEQYF.

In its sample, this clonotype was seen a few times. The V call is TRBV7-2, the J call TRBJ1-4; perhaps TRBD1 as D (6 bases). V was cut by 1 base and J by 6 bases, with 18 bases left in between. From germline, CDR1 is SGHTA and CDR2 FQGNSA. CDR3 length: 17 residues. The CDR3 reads CASSLGQGIPDYEKLFF. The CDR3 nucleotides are TGTGCCAGCAGCTTAGGGCAGGGGATCCCCGATTATGAAAAACTGTTTTTT.

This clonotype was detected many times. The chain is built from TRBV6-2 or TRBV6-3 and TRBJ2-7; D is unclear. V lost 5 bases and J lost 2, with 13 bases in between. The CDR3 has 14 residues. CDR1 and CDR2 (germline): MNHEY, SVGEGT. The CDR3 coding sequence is TGTGCCAGCAGTCCCGACGTACCGCCCTACGAGCAGTACTTC. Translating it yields CASSPDVPPYEQYF.

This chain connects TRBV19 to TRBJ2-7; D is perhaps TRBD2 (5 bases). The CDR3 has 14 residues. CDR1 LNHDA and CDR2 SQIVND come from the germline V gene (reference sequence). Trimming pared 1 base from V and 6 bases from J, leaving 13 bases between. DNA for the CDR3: TGTGCCAGTAGTATAGTGGCCACTAGTGGCGAGCAGTACTTC. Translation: CASSIVATSGEQYF. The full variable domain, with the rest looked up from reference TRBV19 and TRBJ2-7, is DGGITQSPKYLFRKEGQNVTLSCEQNLNHDAMYWYRQDPGQGLRLIYYSQIVNDFQKGDIAEGYSVSREKKESFPLTVTSAQKNPTAFYLCASSIVATSGEQYFGPGTRLTVT.

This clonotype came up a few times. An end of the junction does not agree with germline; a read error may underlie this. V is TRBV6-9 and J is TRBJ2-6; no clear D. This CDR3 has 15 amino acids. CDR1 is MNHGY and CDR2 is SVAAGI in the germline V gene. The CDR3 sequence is CASSYGRSGANVLTF. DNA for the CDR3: TGTGCCAGCAGTTACGGGCGCTCTGGTGCCAACGTCCTGACTTTC.

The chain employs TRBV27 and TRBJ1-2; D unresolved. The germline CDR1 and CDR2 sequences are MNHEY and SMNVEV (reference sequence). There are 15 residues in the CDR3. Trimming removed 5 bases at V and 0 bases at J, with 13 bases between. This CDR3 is CASSPSDPPNYGYTF. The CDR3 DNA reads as TGTGCCAGCAGTCCGAGTGATCCTCCTAACTATGGCTACACCTTC.

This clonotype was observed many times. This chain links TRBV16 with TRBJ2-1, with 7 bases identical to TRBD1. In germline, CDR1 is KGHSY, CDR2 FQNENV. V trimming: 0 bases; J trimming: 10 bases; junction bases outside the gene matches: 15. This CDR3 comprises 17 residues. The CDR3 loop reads CASSQSMSGQVLGEQFF. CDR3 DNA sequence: TGTGCCAGCAGCCAATCGATGAGCGGACAGGTGCTAGGAGAGCAGTTCTTC.

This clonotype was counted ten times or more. The CDR3 loop reads CASSLLTGTPPGEQYF. The CDR3 coding sequence is TGTGCCAGCAGCTTATTGACAGGGACTCCTCCGGGGGAGCAGTACTTC. This chain links TRBV7-9 with TRBJ2-7; maybe TRBD1 (7 bases). Trimming took 2 bases from V and 7 from J, leaving 21 bases between them. This CDR3 has 16 residues. The germline gives CDR1 SEHNR, CDR2 FQNEAQ (reference sequence). Full variable domain (missing parts from reference TRBV7-9 and TRBJ2-7): DTGVSQNPRHKITKRGQNVTFRCDPISEHNRLYWYRQTLGQGPEFLTYFQNEAQLEKSRLLSDRFSAERPKGSFSTLEIQRTEQGDSAMYLCASSLLTGTPPGEQYFGPGTRLTVT.

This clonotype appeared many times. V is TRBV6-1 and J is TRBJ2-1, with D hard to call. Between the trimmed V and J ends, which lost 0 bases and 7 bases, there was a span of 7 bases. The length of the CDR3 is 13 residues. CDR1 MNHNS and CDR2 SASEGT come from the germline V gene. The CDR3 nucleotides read TGTGCCAGCAGTGAAGCGCTTCTTAATGAGCAGTTCTTC. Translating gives CASSEALLNEQFF.

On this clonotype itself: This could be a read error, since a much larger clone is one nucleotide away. This CDR3 is CAISEYGNTGEPFF. In nucleotides, the CDR3 is TGTGCCATCAGTGAGTATGGGAACACCGGGGAGCCGTTTTTT. The J gene is TRBJ2-2, the V gene TRBV10-3; maybe TRBD2 (5 bases). There are 14 residues in the CDR3. Germline CDR1 reads ENHRY; CDR2 reads SYGVKD.

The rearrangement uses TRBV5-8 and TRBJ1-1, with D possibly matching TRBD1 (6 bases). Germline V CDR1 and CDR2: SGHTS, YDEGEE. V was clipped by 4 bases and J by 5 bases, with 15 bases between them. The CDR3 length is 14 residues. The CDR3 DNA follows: TGTGCCAGCAGCAGGATGTGGGGGACAACTGAAGCTTTCTTT. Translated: CASSRMWGTTEAFF.

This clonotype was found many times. Here the CDR3 reads CSANVWTSPSSYNEQFF. In DNA form, the CDR3 reads TGCAGTGCTAACGTATGGACTAGCCCGAGCTCCTACAATGAGCAGTTCTTC. The chain has TRBV20-1 and TRBJ2-1; 8 bases match TRBD2. The V gene end was trimmed by 4 bases and the J gene end by 0 bases; junction bases not matched to a gene: 11. Germline CDR1 and CDR2: DFQATT and SNEGSKA (reference sequence). The CDR3 length is 17 residues.

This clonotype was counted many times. The CDR3 sequence: CASSLGHAVEQFF. The DNA of the CDR3 is TGTGCCAGCAGCCTAGGACACGCCGTTGAGCAGTTCTTC. The rearrangement links TRBV3-1 to TRBJ2-1; possibly TRBD1 for D (5 bases). CDR1 is LGHDT, CDR2 YNNKEL, per germline (reference sequence). Trimming took 4 bases from V and 9 from J, leaving 13 bases between them. CDR3 length: 13 amino acids.

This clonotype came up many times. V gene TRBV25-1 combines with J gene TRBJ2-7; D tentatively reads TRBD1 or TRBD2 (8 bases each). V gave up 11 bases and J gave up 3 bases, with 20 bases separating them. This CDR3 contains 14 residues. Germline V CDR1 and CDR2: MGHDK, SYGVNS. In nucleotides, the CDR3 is TGTGCCCCCGGGGGGGGACAGGAAATCTACGAGCAGTACTTC. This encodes CAPGGGQEIYEQYF.

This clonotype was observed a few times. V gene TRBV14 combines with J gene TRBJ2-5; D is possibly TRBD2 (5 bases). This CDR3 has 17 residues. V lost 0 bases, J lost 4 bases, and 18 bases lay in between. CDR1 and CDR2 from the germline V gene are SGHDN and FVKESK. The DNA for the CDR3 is TGTGCCAGCAGCCAAGATCGGTACGGGGATATCACAGAGACCCAGTACTTC. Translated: CASSQDRYGDITETQYF. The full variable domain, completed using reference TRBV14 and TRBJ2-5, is EAGVTQFPSHSVIEKGQTVTLRCDPISGHDNLYWYRRVMGKEIKFLLHFVKESKQDESGMPNNRFLAERTGGTYSTLKVQPAELEDSGVYFCASSQDRYGDITETQYFGPGTRLLVL.

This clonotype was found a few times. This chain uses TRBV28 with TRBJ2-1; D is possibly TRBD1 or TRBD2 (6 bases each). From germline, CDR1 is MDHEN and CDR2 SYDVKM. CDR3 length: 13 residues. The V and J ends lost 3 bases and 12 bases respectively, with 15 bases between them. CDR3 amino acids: CASSFPGRGAQFF. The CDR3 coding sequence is TGTGCCAGCAGTTTCCCCGGTAGGGGGGCGCAGTTCTTC.

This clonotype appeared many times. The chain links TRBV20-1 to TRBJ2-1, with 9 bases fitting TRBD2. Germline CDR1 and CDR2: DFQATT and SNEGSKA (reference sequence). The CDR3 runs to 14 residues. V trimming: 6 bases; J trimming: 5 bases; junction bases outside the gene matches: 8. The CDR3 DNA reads TGCAGTGCCCTGAAGGTAGCGGGGGACAATGAGCAGTTCTTC. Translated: CSALKVAGDNEQFF.

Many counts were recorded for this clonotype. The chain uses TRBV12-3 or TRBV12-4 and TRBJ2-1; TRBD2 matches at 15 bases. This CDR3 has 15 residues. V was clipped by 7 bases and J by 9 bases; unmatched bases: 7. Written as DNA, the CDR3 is TGTGCCAGCACCTCGGGACTAGCGGGAGGTGGTGAGCAGTTCTTC. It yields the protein CASTSGLAGGGEQFF.

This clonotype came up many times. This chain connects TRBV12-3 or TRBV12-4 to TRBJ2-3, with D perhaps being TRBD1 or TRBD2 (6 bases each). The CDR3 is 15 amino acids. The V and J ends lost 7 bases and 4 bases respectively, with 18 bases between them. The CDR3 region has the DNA TGTGCCAGCACCACAGGGACTCACGGAGCAGATACGCAGTATTTT. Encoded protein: CASTTGTHGADTQYF.

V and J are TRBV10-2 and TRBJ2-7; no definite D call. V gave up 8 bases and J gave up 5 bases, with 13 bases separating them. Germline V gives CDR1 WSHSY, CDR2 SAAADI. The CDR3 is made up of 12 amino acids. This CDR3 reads CASDGGLNEQYF. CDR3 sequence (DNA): TGCGCCAGCGACGGTGGCCTCAACGAGCAGTACTTC.

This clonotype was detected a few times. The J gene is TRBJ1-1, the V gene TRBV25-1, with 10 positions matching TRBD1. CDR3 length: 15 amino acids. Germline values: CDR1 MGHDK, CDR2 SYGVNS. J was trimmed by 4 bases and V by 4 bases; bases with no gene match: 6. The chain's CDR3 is CASSVTGQGFTEAFF. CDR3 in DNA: TGTGCCAGCAGTGTCACGGGACAGGGGTTCACTGAAGCTTTCTTT.

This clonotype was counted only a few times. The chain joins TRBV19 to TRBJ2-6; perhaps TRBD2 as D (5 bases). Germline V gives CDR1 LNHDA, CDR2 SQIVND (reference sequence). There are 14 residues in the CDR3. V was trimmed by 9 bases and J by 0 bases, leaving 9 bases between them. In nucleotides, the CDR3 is TGTGCCAGCAGCCGGGACTCTGGGGCCAACGTCCTGACTTTC. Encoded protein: CASSRDSGANVLTF.

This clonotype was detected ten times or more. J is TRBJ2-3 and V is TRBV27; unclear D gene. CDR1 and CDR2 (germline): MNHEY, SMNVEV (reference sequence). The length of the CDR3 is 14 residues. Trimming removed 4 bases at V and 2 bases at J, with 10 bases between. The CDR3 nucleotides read TGTGCCAGCAGTTCCCGGTCCGACACAGATACGCAGTATTTT. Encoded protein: CASSSRSDTDTQYF.